Described below is a single TCR beta chain sequence and its context. This clonotype was observed at least ten times. No cognate antigen has been identified for it. No base quality values were provided; no much bigger clone lies one nucleotide off. The data are from a study of MAIT cells during Salmonella Paratyphi A infection (dated by TCRdb to about 2017). Overall study results and their limits: MAIT TRBV usage was found to be oligoclonal, with TRBV20 and TRBV6 favoured, and appeared to be unchanged by infection. Although the availability of volunteer samples limited sample sizes, the sizes were judged adequate for detecting differences between groups. Diagnosed volunteers showed more expansion or contraction among top five MAIT clonotypes than healthy controls (roughly 0.56 versus 0.12), suggesting infection-driven repertoire reshaping.

The library was obtained by 5' RACE. Two rounds of PCR with Phusion High-Fidelity polymerase amplified TCRbeta, with sample-specific barcodes added in the primers. Template-switch cDNA synthesis with SMARTScribe reverse transcriptase and a TRBC-specific primer was used to generate TCRbeta libraries. After barcoding, samples were pooled and then prepared using the NEBNext Ultra DNA Library Prep Kit for Illumina. Libraries were sequenced on an Illumina MiSeq with the MiSeq reagent kit v2, 300 cycles. The source study handled its data this way. Jemultiplexer was used to demultiplex reads by barcode, and MiTCR with default parameters handled the alignment. VDJtools removed non-functional sequences, and clonotypes were defined by amino acid sequence, with clonotype frequencies based on assigned sequence reads. In the clonal space homeostasis analysis, clonotypes were grouped by frequency into over-represented (0.05-1), large, medium and small bins. Clones were called with MiXCR by TCRdb after fastp trimmed the public reads at Q25, and only in-frame beta chains were retained. CDR3 protein sequences are deduplicated, and each keeps its most common genes and DNA. Clone size and V and J calls follow TCRdb, not the original study. This sample has about 660 distinct CDR3 sequences in its table, and approximately 40% of those were observed once. The ten largest account for 45% to 60% of the sample.

The junction shows trimming of 0 bases on V and 4 bases on J, plus 10 bases between the germline ends. CDR1 and CDR2, per the germline V gene (reference sequence), are DFQATT and SNEGSKA. Including the terminal cysteine and phenylalanine, the CDR3 comprises 14 residues. The kept DNA is CDR3 alone, 42 bases in frame from the first base. Taken with the paper, the label for time point translates to: healthy control second sampling, 21 days after first. MAIT cells, defined as Valpha7.2+ CD161+ T cells, were identified and sorted by flow cytometry. The healthy adult controls were either laboratory volunteers or leukocyte cones obtained from the national blood and transplant service. For RNA extraction, between about 5,000 and 11,000 MAIT cells from each sample were sorted straight into RNAqueous-Micro lysis buffer. To check how stable the MAIT repertoire is, unchallenged healthy controls gave two samples spaced around 3 weeks apart. Lymphoprep gradient centrifugation was used to isolate peripheral blood mononuclear cells from blood samples and leukocyte cones. Cell sorting used a BD FACSAria Fusion or BD FACSAria III sorter.

This receptor chain uses TRBV20-1 and TRBJ1-5, with TRBD1 tentatively as D gene (6 bases match). The TCR was taken from an adult in good health. Sequenced material: MAIT cells from blood. CDR3 sequence: CSARDNRENQPQHF. Here is the DNA: TGCAGTGCTAGAGATAACAGGGAAAATCAGCCCCAGCATTTT.